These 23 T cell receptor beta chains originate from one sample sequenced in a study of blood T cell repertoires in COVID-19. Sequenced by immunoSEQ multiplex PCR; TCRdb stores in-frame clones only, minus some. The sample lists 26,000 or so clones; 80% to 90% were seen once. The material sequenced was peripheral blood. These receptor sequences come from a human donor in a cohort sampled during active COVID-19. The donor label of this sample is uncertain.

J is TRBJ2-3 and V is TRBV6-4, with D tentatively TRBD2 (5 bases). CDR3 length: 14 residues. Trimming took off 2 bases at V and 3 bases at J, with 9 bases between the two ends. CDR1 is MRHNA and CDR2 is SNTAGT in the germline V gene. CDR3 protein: CASSDGSGTDTQYF. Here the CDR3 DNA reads TGTGCCAGCAGTGACGGGTCGGGGACAGATACGCAGTATTTT.

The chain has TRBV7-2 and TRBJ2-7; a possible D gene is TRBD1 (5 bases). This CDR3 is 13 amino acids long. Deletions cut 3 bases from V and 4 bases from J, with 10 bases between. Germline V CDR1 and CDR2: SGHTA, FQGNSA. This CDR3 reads CASSFPGPYEQYF. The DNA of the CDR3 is TGTGCCAGCAGCTTCCCAGGGCCATACGAGCAGTACTTC.

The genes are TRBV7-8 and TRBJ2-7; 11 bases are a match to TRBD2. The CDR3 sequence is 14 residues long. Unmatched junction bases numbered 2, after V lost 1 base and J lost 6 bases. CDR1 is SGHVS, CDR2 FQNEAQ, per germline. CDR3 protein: CASSLGLAGGEQYF. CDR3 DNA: TGTGCCAGCAGCTTAGGGCTAGCGGGGGGCGAGCAGTACTTC.

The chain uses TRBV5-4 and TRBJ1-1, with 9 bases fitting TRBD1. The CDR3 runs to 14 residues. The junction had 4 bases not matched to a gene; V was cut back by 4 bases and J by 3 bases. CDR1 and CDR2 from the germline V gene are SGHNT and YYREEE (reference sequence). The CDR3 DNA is TGTGCCAGCAGCCCTAGACAGGGGGACACTGAAGCTTTCTTT. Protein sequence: CASSPRQGDTEAFF.

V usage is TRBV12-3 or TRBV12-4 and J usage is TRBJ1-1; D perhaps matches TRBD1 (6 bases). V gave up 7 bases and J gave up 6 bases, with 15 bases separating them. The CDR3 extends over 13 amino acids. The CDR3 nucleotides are TGTGCCAGCACTCGAGGGGGGGACCCTGAAGCTTTCTTT. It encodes CASTRGGDPEAFF.

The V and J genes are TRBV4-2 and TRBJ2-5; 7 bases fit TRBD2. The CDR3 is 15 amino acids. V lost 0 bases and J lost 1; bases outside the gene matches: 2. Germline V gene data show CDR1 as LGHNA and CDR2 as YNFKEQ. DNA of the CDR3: TGTGCCAGCAGCCAAGAGGGAGGGTTCCAAGAGACCCAGTACTTC. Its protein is CASSQEGGFQETQYF.

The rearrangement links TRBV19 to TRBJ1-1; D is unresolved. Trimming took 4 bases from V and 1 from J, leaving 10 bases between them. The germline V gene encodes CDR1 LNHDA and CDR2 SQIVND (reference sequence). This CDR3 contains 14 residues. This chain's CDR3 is CASSRRETNTEAFF. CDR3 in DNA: TGTGCCAGTAGTAGGCGGGAGACGAACACTGAAGCTTTCTTT. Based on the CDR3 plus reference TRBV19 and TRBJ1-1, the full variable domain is DGGITQSPKYLFRKEGQNVTLSCEQNLNHDAMYWYRQDPGQGLRLIYYSQIVNDFQKGDIAEGYSVSREKKESFPLTVTSAQKNPTAFYLCASSRRETNTEAFFGQGTRLTVV.

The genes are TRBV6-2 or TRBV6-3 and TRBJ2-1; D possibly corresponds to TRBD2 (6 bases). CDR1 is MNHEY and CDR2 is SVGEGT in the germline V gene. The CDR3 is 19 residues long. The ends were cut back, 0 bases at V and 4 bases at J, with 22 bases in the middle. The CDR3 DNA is TGTGCCAGCAGTTACTCGATGGCACAAGGGATGGAGGGTTACAATGAGCAGTTCTTC. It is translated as CASSYSMAQGMEGYNEQFF.

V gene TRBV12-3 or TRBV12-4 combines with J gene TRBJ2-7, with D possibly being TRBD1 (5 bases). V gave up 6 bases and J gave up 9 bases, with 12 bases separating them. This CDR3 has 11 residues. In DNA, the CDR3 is TGTGCCAGCAGCCGAGGACAAGGGCAGTACTTC. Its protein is CASSRGQGQYF.

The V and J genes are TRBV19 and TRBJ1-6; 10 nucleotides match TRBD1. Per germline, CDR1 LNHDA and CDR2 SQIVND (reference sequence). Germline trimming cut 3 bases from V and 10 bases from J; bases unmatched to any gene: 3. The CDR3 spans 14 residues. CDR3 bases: TGTGCCAGTAGTATGGGACAGGGGAGCTCACCCCTCCACTTT. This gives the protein CASSMGQGSSPLHF.

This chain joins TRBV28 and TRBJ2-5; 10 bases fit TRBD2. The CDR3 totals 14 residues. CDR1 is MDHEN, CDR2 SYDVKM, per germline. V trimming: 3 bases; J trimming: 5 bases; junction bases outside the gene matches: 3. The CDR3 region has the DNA TGTGCCAGCAGTTTGACTAGCGGGTGGGAGACCCAGTACTTC. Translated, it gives CASSLTSGWETQYF.

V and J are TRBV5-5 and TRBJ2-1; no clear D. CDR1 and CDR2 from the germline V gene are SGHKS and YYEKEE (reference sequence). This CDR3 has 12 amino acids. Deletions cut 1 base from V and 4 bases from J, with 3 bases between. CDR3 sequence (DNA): TGTGCCAGCAGCTTGCCTTACAATGAGCAGTTCTTC. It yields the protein CASSLPYNEQFF. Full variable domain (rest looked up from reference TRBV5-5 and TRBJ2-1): DAGVTQSPTHLIKTRGQQVTLRCSPISGHKSVSWYQQVLGQGPQFIFQYYEKEERGRGNFPDRFSARQFPNYSSELNVNALLLGDSALYLCASSLPYNEQFFGPGTRLTVL.

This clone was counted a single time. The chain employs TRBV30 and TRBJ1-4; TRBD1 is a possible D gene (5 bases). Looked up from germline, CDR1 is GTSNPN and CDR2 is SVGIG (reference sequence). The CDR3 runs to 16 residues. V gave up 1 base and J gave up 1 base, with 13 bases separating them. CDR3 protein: CAWSALWGRTNEKLFF. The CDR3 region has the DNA TGTGCCTGGAGTGCGTTATGGGGCAGAACTAATGAAAAACTGTTTTTT.

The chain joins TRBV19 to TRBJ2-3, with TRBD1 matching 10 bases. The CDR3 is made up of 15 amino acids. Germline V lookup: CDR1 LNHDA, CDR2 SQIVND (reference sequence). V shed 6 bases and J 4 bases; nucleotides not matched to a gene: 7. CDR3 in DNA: TGTGCCAGTAGCCCCCGACAGGGGGCTCCAGATACGCAGTATTTT. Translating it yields CASSPRQGAPDTQYF.

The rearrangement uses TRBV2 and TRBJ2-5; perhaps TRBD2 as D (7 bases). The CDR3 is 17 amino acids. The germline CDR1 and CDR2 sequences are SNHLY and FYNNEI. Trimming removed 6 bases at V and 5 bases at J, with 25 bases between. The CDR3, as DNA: TGTGCCAGCAGAGACCCCTCTTACGGGGGGCCTTGGGAGACCCAGTACTTC. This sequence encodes CASRDPSYGGPWETQYF.

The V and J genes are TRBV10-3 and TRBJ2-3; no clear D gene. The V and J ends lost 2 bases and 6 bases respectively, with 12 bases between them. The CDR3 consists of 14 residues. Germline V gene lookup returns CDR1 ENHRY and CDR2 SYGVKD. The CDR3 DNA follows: TGTGCCATCAGTGAGGCACGAGGAACGGATACGCAGTATTTT. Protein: CAISEARGTDTQYF.

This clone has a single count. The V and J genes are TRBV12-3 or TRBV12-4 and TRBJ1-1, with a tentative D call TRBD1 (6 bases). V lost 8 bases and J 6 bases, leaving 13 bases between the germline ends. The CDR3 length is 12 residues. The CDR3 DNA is TGTGCCAGCGCCGGCAGGGGCCCTGAAGCTTTCTTT. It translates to CASAGRGPEAFF.

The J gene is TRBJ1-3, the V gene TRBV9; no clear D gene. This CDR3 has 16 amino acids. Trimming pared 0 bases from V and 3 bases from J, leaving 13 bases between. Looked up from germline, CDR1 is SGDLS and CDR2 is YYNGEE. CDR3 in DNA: TGTGCCAGCAGCGTAGCCCCAGAAGGAGGTGGAAACACCATATATTTT. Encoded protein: CASSVAPEGGGNTIYF. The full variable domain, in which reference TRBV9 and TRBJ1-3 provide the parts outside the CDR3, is DSGVTQTPKHLITATGQRVTLRCSPRSGDLSVYWYQQSLDQGLQFLIQYYNGEERAKGNILERFSAQQFPDLHSELNLSSLELGDSALYFCASSVAPEGGGNTIYFGEGSWLTVV.

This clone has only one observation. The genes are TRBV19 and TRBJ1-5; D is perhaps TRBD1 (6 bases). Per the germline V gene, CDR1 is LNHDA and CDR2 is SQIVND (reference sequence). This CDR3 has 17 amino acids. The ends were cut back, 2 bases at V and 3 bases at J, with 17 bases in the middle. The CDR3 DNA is TGTGCCAGTAGTATAACTGATGGACAGAAAATCAATCAGCCCCAGCATTTT. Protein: CASSITDGQKINQPQHF.

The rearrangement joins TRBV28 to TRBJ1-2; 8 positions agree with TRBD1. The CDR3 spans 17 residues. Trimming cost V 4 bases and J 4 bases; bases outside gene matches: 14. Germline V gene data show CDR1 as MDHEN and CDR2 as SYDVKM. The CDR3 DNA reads TGTGCCAGCAGTTCCGCCACACAGGGGGTACAGGGCTATGGCTACACCTTC. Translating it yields CASSSATQGVQGYGYTF.

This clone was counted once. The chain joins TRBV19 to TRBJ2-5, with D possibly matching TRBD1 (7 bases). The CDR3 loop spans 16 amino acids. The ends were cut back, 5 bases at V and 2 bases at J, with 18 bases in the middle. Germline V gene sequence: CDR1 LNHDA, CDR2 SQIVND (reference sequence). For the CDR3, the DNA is TGTGCCAGTAGTTGGGGAGGATCGACAGGGCAAGAGACCCAGTACTTC. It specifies CASSWGGSTGQETQYF.

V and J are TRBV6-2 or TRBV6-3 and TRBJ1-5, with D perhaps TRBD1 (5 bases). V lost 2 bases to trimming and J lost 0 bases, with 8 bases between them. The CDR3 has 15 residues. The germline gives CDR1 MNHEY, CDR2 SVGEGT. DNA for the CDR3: TGTGCCAGCAGTTACAGGGGAAATAGCAATCAGCCCCAGCATTTT. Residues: CASSYRGNSNQPQHF.

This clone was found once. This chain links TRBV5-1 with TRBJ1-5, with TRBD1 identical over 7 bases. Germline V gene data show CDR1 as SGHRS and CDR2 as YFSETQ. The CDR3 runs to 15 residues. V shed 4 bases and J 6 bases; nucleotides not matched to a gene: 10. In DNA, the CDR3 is TGCGCCAGCAGCCTGGCCGGGACAGAGGGTCAGCCCCAGCATTTT. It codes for CASSLAGTEGQPQHF.